This T cell receptor beta chain was recorded in a study of human T cells and chemical hapten exposure. At the level of the study: Patients were mainly female, each with alopecia areata, totalis or universalis. Notes on the study in general: Controls formed significantly fewer large CDR3 similarity clusters than expanded TCRs did.

Time point denoted: pre-sensitization, week 0. Treatment here: therapeutic diphenylcyclopropenone sensitization with weekly scalp DPC. Someone pulled total RNA out of unfractionated whole blood. This clonotype was seen many times. The antigen is not known. V was pared by 1 base and J by 0 bases, with 8 bases between. This CDR3 comprises 15 residues. MiXCR, run by TCRdb on the RACE reads, gives a single entry per CDR3 protein. This sample carries 56,000 or so distinct CDR3 sequences, roughly a tenth of them seen once, and the ten largest clones take approximately 9.5%. The chain combines TRBV12-3 or TRBV12-4 with TRBJ2-3; D not resolved. The TCR originated in a woman in her twenties or thirties with alopecia areata. Some clones in this sample may be carry-over from other donors' samples. Sequencing was performed on whole blood, taken in connection with sensitization to the hapten diphenylcyclopropenone (DPC). CDR3 DNA sequence: TGTGCCAGCAGTTTAGGTGGGCTCAGCACAGATACGCAGTATTTT. Protein: CASSLGGLSTDTQYF.